The rows below give T cell receptor beta chains drawn from one sample of a study of cytomegalovirus exposure and HLA in healthy donors. TCRdb keeps only in-frame clones here, not all; method: immunoSEQ multiplex PCR. Of 80,000 to 100,000 clones listed, 87% were seen once; the top ten hold about 4%. Sequenced input: PBMCs. The origin of the receptors is a woman in her twenties or thirties in good health and CMV-seronegative. Each CDR3 is given with its conserved first and last residue. The D gene is left open where the match is weak. The size entry is marked missing in some rows and otherwise reads once, few, many or a size class.

abundance: -
v_gene: TRBV6-5
j_gene: TRBJ1-1
d_gene: TRBD1
CDR3nt: TGTGCCAGCAGTTACGGGGACAGGGCCGCCAATGAAGCTTTCTTT
CDR3aa: CASSYGDRAANEAFF

abundance: once
v_gene: TRBV5-5
j_gene: TRBJ1-2
d_gene: -
CDR3nt: TGTGCCAGCAGACCGTTCCCGCCCGAGGGCTACACCTTC
CDR3aa: CASRPFPPEGYTF

abundance: -
v_gene: TRBV7-6
j_gene: TRBJ2-7
d_gene: TRBD2
CDR3nt: TGTGCCAGCAGCCCCGGGACTAGCGGTACCTACGAGCAGTACTTC
CDR3aa: CASSPGTSGTYEQYF

abundance: -
v_gene: TRBV5-5
j_gene: TRBJ2-2
d_gene: TRBD1
CDR3nt: TGTGCCAGCAGCACATTACAGGGGACCGGGGAGCTGTTTTTT
CDR3aa: CASSTLQGTGELFF

abundance: -
v_gene: TRBV5-1
j_gene: TRBJ2-1
d_gene: -
CDR3nt: TGCGCCAGCAGCTTGGAGGGGCAGGCCTCCTACAATGAGCAGTTCTTC
CDR3aa: CASSLEGQASYNEQFF

abundance: once
v_gene: TRBV18
j_gene: TRBJ2-7
d_gene: TRBD1
CDR3nt: TGTGCCAGCTCACAATACAGGGGAACCGAGCAGTACTTC
CDR3aa: CASSQYRGTEQYF

abundance: -
v_gene: TRBV6-6
j_gene: TRBJ2-7
d_gene: -
CDR3nt: TGTGCCACCCAGAGGGGGTCGTCCTACGAGCAGTACTTC
CDR3aa: CATQRGSSYEQYF

abundance: -
v_gene: TRBV5-4
j_gene: TRBJ2-2
d_gene: TRBD2
CDR3nt: TGTGCCAGCAGCTTGGGTCCCGAAGGACTAGCGGGGAACGGGGAGCTGTTTTTT
CDR3aa: CASSLGPEGLAGNGELFF

abundance: once
v_gene: TRBV19
j_gene: TRBJ2-2
d_gene: -
CDR3nt: TGTGCCAGTAGCTACTTGAACACCGGGGAGCTGTTTTTT
CDR3aa: CASSYLNTGELFF

abundance: few
v_gene: TRBV9
j_gene: TRBJ2-7
d_gene: TRBD1
CDR3nt: TGTGCCAGCAGCCCGCGCCCGACCAGGGGGCCCGAGCAGTACTTC
CDR3aa: CASSPRPTRGPEQYF

abundance: -
v_gene: TRBV5-4
j_gene: TRBJ2-2
d_gene: TRBD1
CDR3nt: TGTGCCAGCAGCCCTAGGGACAGGGGACCTACCGGGGAGCTGTTTTTT
CDR3aa: CASSPRDRGPTGELFF

abundance: -
v_gene: TRBV5-1
j_gene: TRBJ2-3
d_gene: TRBD1
CDR3nt: TGCGCCAGCAGCTTGGAGGGACAGTCGATCAAGGATACGCAGTATTTT
CDR3aa: CASSLEGQSIKDTQYF

abundance: -
v_gene: TRBV6-1
j_gene: TRBJ1-2
d_gene: -
CDR3nt: TGTGCCAGCAGTGAAGCGCAAGTTGAGGGCTACACCTTC
CDR3aa: CASSEAQVEGYTF

abundance: -
v_gene: TRBV5-6
j_gene: TRBJ2-5
d_gene: -
CDR3nt: TGTGCCAGCAGCTTCTCTCTGGAGGAGACCCAGTACTTC
CDR3aa: CASSFSLEETQYF

abundance: few
v_gene: TRBV2
j_gene: TRBJ1-2
d_gene: -
CDR3nt: TGTGCCGGTTTACTCGACAGGAACGGTGGCTACACCTTC
CDR3aa: CAGLLDRNGGYTF

abundance: -
v_gene: TRBV7-2
j_gene: TRBJ1-1
d_gene: -
CDR3nt: TGTGCCAGCAGCTTAGGTACAGCTCGGTCGAACACTGAAGCTTTCTTT
CDR3aa: CASSLGTARSNTEAFF

abundance: -
v_gene: TRBV18
j_gene: TRBJ1-5
d_gene: -
CDR3nt: TGTGCCAGCTCACCGGGGACAACCGACAATCAGCCCCAGCATTTT
CDR3aa: CASSPGTTDNQPQHF

abundance: -
v_gene: TRBV9
j_gene: TRBJ2-7
d_gene: -
CDR3nt: TGTGCCAGCAGCGTAGCTTCCAGATCCTACGAGCAGTACTTC
CDR3aa: CASSVASRSYEQYF

abundance: -
v_gene: TRBV6-5
j_gene: TRBJ1-2
d_gene: -
CDR3nt: TGTGCCAGCAGTTACTCGATGTTCGACAGACCGTTCAGCTACACCTTC
CDR3aa: CASSYSMFDRPFSYTF

abundance: -
v_gene: TRBV12-5
j_gene: TRBJ1-5
d_gene: -
CDR3nt: TGTGCTAGTGTCCAGGGGAACAGCAATCAGCCCCAGCATTTT
CDR3aa: CASVQGNSNQPQHF

abundance: -
v_gene: TRBV15
j_gene: TRBJ2-7
d_gene: TRBD1
CDR3nt: TGTGCCACCAGCAACCCGGGACAGGGGGCCGGAGAGCAGTACTTC
CDR3aa: CATSNPGQGAGEQYF